This TCR beta chain was sequenced during a study of cytomegalovirus exposure and HLA in healthy donors. PCR used 60 Vbeta primers and 13 Jbeta primers. Using immunoSEQ multiplex PCR, the repertoire was profiled, and TCRdb retains in-frame clones only, with some absent. The data hold under 110,000 clones, with about 80% observed a single time. Regarding this clone: Antigen unknown.

CDR3 length equals 21 residues. Germline assignment: CDR1 MGHRA and CDR2 YSYEKL. The V and J ends lost 1 base and 0 bases, in that order; junction bases with no gene match: 16. Overall study results and limits: A few V segments could not be told apart, such as TRBV6-2 and TRBV6-3, and were left out. The study found most TCR sequences rare, yet found some public TCRs in many donors. Later work found that TCR association rates differed between HLA loci; DRB1 had the most and HLA-C the fewest.

The clonotype originates from a man aged 35-49 years in good health and CMV-seronegative. The gene calls are TRBV4-1 and TRBJ1-3; 9 nucleotides match TRBD1. Sequencing input: PBMCs. CDR3 DNA: TGCGCCAGCAGCCAAGCTTTTATATTGACAGGGGGGCTAACCTCTGGAAACACCATATATTTT. Its translation is CASSQAFILTGGLTSGNTIYF.